This T cell receptor (beta chain) was found in a study of OX40 agonist ivuxolimab in advanced cancers. Study outcomes and limitations: Antigens targeted by the expanded peripheral T cells were not determined.

Profiling relied on immunoSEQ multiplex PCR, and the TCRdb table lists in-frame clones only, not all of them. This sample has roughly 70,000 clones, with 88% found just once. Germline CDR1 is MNHNS and CDR2 is SASEGT. CDR3 length: 15 amino acids. V was shortened by 6 bases and J by 9 bases, with 21 bases between the two germline ends. Concerning this clone: Its target is unknown.

The sample in question was CD4+ or CD8+ T cells sorted from blood, obtained in a trial of the OX40 agonist ivuxolimab. The chain couples TRBV6-1 to TRBJ1-5; D is uncertain. The receptor was isolated from an adult with an advanced solid tumor such as melanoma, head and neck, liver or kidney cancer. The CDR3 sequence is CASSAGEAVQTPQHF. DNA for the CDR3: TGTGCCAGCAGCGCCGGGGAAGCGGTCCAGACGCCCCAGCATTTT.